The present TCR beta chain was sequenced within a study of blood T cell repertoires in COVID-19. In the study overall: The cDNA or gDNA used as material had been derived from T cells, B-cell-depleted T cells, or PBMCs.

Categorization into cohorts depended on clinical history that participants reported. The authors' processing: How many nucleated cells were present was estimated from reference gene primer amplification. Some clones are missing from TCRdb's copy, which holds only in-frame ones; the method was immunoSEQ multiplex PCR. V and J calls and clone size are those listed in that table; D and trimming were worked out from the DNA. The table lists approximately 240,000 clones, around nine tenths of them singletons. With V trimmed by 5 bases and J by 4 bases, 13 bases remained unmatched. There are 16 residues in the CDR3. Germline assignment: CDR1 MNHEY and CDR2 SVGEGT.

Sequenced material: PBMCs or T cells enriched from blood (not recorded which). The chain uses TRBV6-2 or TRBV6-3 and TRBJ1-2; 7 nucleotides match TRBD1. The receptor was derived from a young woman who had recovered from COVID-19. The CDR3 bases are TGTGCCAGCAGTCAAATTTACGGGACAGAGTCCTATGGCTACACCTTC. Its protein is CASSQIYGTESYGYTF.